This paragraph reports one T cell receptor (beta chain). Here immunoSEQ multiplex PCR was the method, and the copy in TCRdb shows in-frame clones only, minus some. The sample carries roughly 79,000 clones, 90% to 95% recorded once. This CDR3 contains 15 residues. V lost 3 bases and J 1 base, leaving 12 bases between the germline ends. Germline V gene sequence: CDR1 MNHEY, CDR2 SMNVEV (reference sequence). The sample belongs to a study of T cell changes during pregnancy in multiple sclerosis. The receptor was derived from a female donor with multiple sclerosis, enrolled in a pregnancy study. This chain joins TRBV27 and TRBJ1-1, with D possibly TRBD1 on 5 matching bases. The material sequenced was CD4+ T cells from peripheral blood mononuclear cells, taken before pregnancy. The CDR3: CASSLSMTANTEAFF. The CDR3 nucleotides are TGTGCCAGCAGTTTGTCTATGACAGCGAACACTGAAGCTTTCTTT.